The 21 T cell receptor beta chains in this list originate from one sample, sequenced in a study of T cells in Graves' hyperthyroidism and ophthalmopathy. There were TCR beta CDR3 regions amplified from RNA transcripts. The TCR CDR3 was amplified in a first-round RT-PCR using the HTBI primer set. Each CDR3 protein gets one entry after TCRdb re-called the multiplex PCR reads with MiXCR. The sample has some 400,000 distinct CDR3 sequences, about 19% seen once. Sequenced sample: blood. These receptors were obtained from a woman aged 18-29 years with Graves' hyperthyroidism.

There are many counts of this clonotype. This chain links TRBV7-3 with TRBJ2-2; D gene ambiguous. The ends were cut back, 5 bases at V and 4 bases at J, with 8 bases in the middle. The CDR3 has 13 residues. The germline gives CDR1 SGHTA, CDR2 FQGTGA. The CDR3 loop is CASSRSGTGELFF. The CDR3 DNA is TGTGCCAGCAGCCGGTCTGGCACCGGGGAGCTGTTTTTT.

This clonotype was seen many times. The chain couples TRBV7-9 to TRBJ2-2; D is unclear. The CDR3 covers 12 residues. Trimming cost V 5 bases and J 5 bases, with 6 bases left between them. Per germline, CDR1 SEHNR and CDR2 FQNEAQ (reference sequence). For the CDR3, the DNA is TGTGCCAGCAGCGATGAAACCGGGGAGCTGTTTTTT. It codes for CASSDETGELFF.

This clonotype was found many times. The chain carries TRBV28 and TRBJ1-3, with a possible D match to TRBD1 (5 bases). The CDR3 consists of 15 residues. Germline CDR1 reads MDHEN; CDR2 reads SYDVKM. Trimming cost V 4 bases and J 0 bases, with 10 bases left between them. The CDR3 protein is CASSSETASGNTIYF. CDR3 in DNA: TGTGCCAGCAGTTCCGAGACAGCCTCTGGAAACACCATATATTTT.

This clonotype was picked up many times. The chain uses TRBV27 and TRBJ1-1; the D gene is possibly TRBD1 (5 bases). CDR3 length equals 12 residues. V was trimmed by 5 bases and J by 4 bases, leaving 8 bases between them. Per germline, CDR1 MNHEY and CDR2 SMNVEV (reference sequence). CDR3 sequence reads: CASSTQGTEAFF. DNA of the CDR3: TGTGCCAGCAGTACCCAGGGCACTGAAGCTTTCTTT.

This clonotype has just one count. V usage is TRBV11-2 and J usage is TRBJ2-7; either TRBD1 or TRBD2 may supply D (5 bases each). The CDR3 covers 14 residues. V lost 5 bases and J 5 bases, leaving 16 bases between the germline ends. Germline V gene data show CDR1 as SGHAT and CDR2 as FQNNGV. The CDR3 DNA is TGTGCCAGCAGCCCAGGGACGGTGGGAAACGAGCAGTACTTC. Protein product: CASSPGTVGNEQYF.

This clonotype was counted at least ten times. The rearrangement joins TRBV20-1 to TRBJ2-7; 9 nucleotides agree with TRBD1. The germline V gene has CDR1 DFQATT and CDR2 SNEGSKA (reference sequence). The CDR3 covers 13 residues. V was pared by 5 bases and J by 2 bases, with 4 bases of the junction left unmatched. The CDR3 loop is CSARTGEPYEQYF. The CDR3 coding sequence is TGCAGTGCTCGGACAGGGGAGCCCTACGAGCAGTACTTC.

At least ten counts were recorded for this clonotype. The chain carries TRBV15 and TRBJ2-2; no clear D gene. The CDR3 extends over 12 amino acids. Germline loops: CDR1 LNHNV, CDR2 YYDKDF (reference sequence). The V and J ends lost 1 base and 4 bases respectively, with 1 base between them. The CDR3 bases are TGTGCCACCAGCAGAGCCACCGGGGAGCTGTTTTTT. The encoded protein is CATSRATGELFF.

This clonotype was found many times. The chain carries TRBV12-3 or TRBV12-4 and TRBJ2-2; D ambiguous. The CDR3 runs 13 residues. The V end was cut by 5 bases, the J end by 6 bases, with 10 bases between. CDR3: CASSLGPPGELFF. The CDR3 nucleotides read TGTGCCAGCAGTCTTGGACCACCCGGGGAGCTGTTTTTT.

This clonotype was observed a few times. This sequence joins TRBV4-1 and TRBJ1-1; D might be TRBD1 (6 bases). Germline CDR1 is MGHRA and CDR2 is YSYEKL. V was shortened by 4 bases and J by 8 bases, with 17 bases between the two germline ends. The CDR3 covers 14 residues. The CDR3 bases are TGCGCCAGCAGCCGAGCAACAGGGTACTACGAAGCTTTCTTT. Protein: CASSRATGYYEAFF.

This clonotype was recorded at least ten times. V is TRBV15 and J is TRBJ1-1; D is undetermined. Deletions cut 0 bases from V and 1 base from J, with 9 bases between. Germline V gene data show CDR1 as LNHNV and CDR2 as YYDKDF (reference sequence). CDR3 length: 15 amino acids. The CDR3 sequence is CATSRDPGTNTEAFF. CDR3 bases: TGTGCCACCAGCAGAGATCCTGGAACGAACACTGAAGCTTTCTTT.

The chain links TRBV30 to TRBJ2-2, with 7 nucleotides matching TRBD1. The CDR3 length is 14 residues. Germline-derived CDR1 and CDR2 are GTSNPN and SVGIG (reference sequence). The junction had 11 bases not matched to a gene; V was cut back by 6 bases and J by 7 bases. DNA for the CDR3: TGTGCCTGCCCGGGACAGCCGGGGAGCGGGGAGCTGTTTTTT. It codes for CACPGQPGSGELFF.

This clonotype was counted a few times. The rearrangement joins TRBV12-3 or TRBV12-4 to TRBJ2-4; weak D call: TRBD1 (6 bases). V was shortened by 3 bases and J by 1 base, with 7 bases between the two germline ends. This CDR3 is 14 amino acids long. The chain's CDR3 is CASSFQGAKNIQYF. In nucleotides, the CDR3 is TGTGCCAGCAGTTTCCAGGGGGCCAAAAACATTCAGTACTTC.

CDR3 nucleotide sequence: TGTGCCAGCAGTTTCGGTGGGGAGAACTATGGCTACACCTTC. This translates into CASSFGGENYGYTF. The rearrangement uses TRBV28 and TRBJ1-2; no firm D call. The CDR3 totals 14 residues. V lost 3 bases to trimming and J lost 2 bases, with 10 bases between them. In germline, CDR1 is MDHEN, CDR2 SYDVKM.

V is TRBV6-5 and J is TRBJ1-2; weak D call: TRBD1 (6 bases). V was trimmed by 4 bases and J by 8 bases, leaving 14 bases between them. Looked up from germline, CDR1 is MNHEY and CDR2 is SVGAGI. This CDR3 region has 13 residues. In DNA, the CDR3 is TGTGCCAGCAGTTGGGGCACAGGGCTCGGCTACACCTTC. Residues: CASSWGTGLGYTF.

The rearrangement joins TRBV3-1 to TRBJ1-3; a possible D gene is TRBD1 (6 bases). The CDR3 consists of 15 residues. From germline, CDR1 is LGHDT and CDR2 YNNKEL (reference sequence). V was clipped by 2 bases and J by 4 bases, with 12 bases between them. Written as DNA, the CDR3 is TGTGCCAGCAGCCAACAGCCCCAGGGGGGAAACACCATATATTTT. Encoded protein: CASSQQPQGGNTIYF.

The genes are TRBV7-9 and TRBJ1-6, with D maybe TRBD1 (5 bases). Germline CDR1 reads SEHNR; CDR2 reads FQNEAQ (reference sequence). The V and J ends lost 5 bases and 0 bases respectively, with 14 bases between them. CDR3 length: 17 amino acids. The CDR3 nucleotides read TGTGCCAGCAGCCCCCGCGACGACAGCTCCTATAATTCACCCCTCCACTTT. It yields the protein CASSPRDDSSYNSPLHF.

This clonotype showed up many times. The chain combines TRBV6-1 with TRBJ2-7; 9 nucleotides line up with TRBD1. This CDR3 region has 17 residues. V lost 4 bases and J lost 1; bases outside the gene matches: 11. CDR1 is MNHNS and CDR2 is SASEGT in the germline V gene. CDR3 nucleotide sequence: TGTGCCAGCAGTGCACAGGGGGCCCAACCCATTTCCTACGAGCAGTACTTC. This encodes CASSAQGAQPISYEQYF.

This clonotype showed up many times. This chain uses TRBV10-1 with TRBJ2-2, with unresolved D. The germline CDR1 and CDR2 sequences are WNHNN and SYGVQD (reference sequence). The CDR3 has 13 residues. The V end was cut by 5 bases, the J end by 10 bases, with 14 bases between. The DNA of the CDR3 is TGCGCCAGCAGTCCCAGGCAGGTCGAGGAGCTGTTTTTT. This gives the protein CASSPRQVEELFF.

This clonotype appeared many times. This rearrangement joins TRBV10-3 to TRBJ2-7; the D call may be TRBD1 or TRBD2 (7 bases each). V lost 8 bases and J lost 0, with 17 bases in between. CDR3 length equals 15 residues. The germline gives CDR1 ENHRY, CDR2 SYGVKD. This CDR3 is CAIGEGQLSSYEQYF. CDR3 coding DNA: TGTGCCATCGGGGAGGGACAGCTCAGCTCCTACGAGCAGTACTTC.

V is TRBV12-3 or TRBV12-4 and J is TRBJ2-5; 16 nucleotides line up with TRBD2. CDR3 length: 18 residues. V dropped 3 bases and J dropped 4; count of bases not matched to a gene: 8. This CDR3 reads CASSFGTSGRALSETQYF. The CDR3 nucleotides are TGTGCCAGCAGTTTCGGGACTAGCGGGAGGGCCTTATCAGAGACCCAGTACTTC.

This clonotype was counted ten times or more. The chain recombines TRBV12-3 or TRBV12-4 with TRBJ1-5; D unclear. The V end lost 5 bases, the J end lost 1 base, and 6 bases lay between the germline ends. The CDR3 spans 13 residues. DNA of the CDR3: TGTGCCAGCAGTCTGGACAGCAATCAGCCCCAGCATTTT. This codes for CASSLDSNQPQHF.